These 5 T cell receptor beta chains were all obtained from the same sample, sequenced in a study of T-cell reconstitution after alpha-beta-depleted transplantation in children. The authors prepared the TCRbeta library with unique molecular identifiers. TCRdb reprocessed the PCR reads via MiXCR and lists one record per CDR3 protein. The sample contains approximately 980,000 distinct CDR3 sequences, about 29% of which appear only once. The sequences come from PBMCs, mostly from graft donor cells, collected 360 days after TCRalphabeta/CD19-depleted stem cell transplant. All receptors come from a boy under two years old who had a stem cell transplant for SCID, so the T cells may come from the graft donor.

The sample holds a few counts of this clonotype. This chain joins TRBV30 and TRBJ2-3; maybe TRBD2 (5 bases). This CDR3 has 14 amino acids. V was shortened by 5 bases and J by 3 bases, with 15 bases between the two germline ends. Per the germline V gene, CDR1 is GTSNPN and CDR2 is SVGIG (reference sequence). The CDR3 DNA reads TGTGCCTGGGAGGGAGATGCGAGGACAGATACGCAGTATTTT. As protein: CAWEGDARTDTQYF.

The rearrangement links TRBV2 to TRBJ2-5, with 11 bases lining up with TRBD2. CDR1 SNHLY and CDR2 FYNNEI come from the germline V gene. The CDR3 is 16 amino acids. Trimming removed 0 bases from V and 5 bases from J; junction bases left unmatched: 5. The CDR3 DNA reads TGTGCCAGCAGTGAAGCTAGCGGGGGGGCCCTCGAGACCCAGTACTTC. Amino acids: CASSEASGGALETQYF.

The chain is built from TRBV4-1 and TRBJ2-3; D is uncertain. This CDR3 comprises 16 residues. Germline loops: CDR1 MGHRA, CDR2 YSYEKL. V was cut by 1 base and J by 6 bases, with 17 bases left in between. CDR3 protein: CASSQAGADLRDTQYF. Written as DNA, the CDR3 is TGCGCCAGCAGCCAAGCGGGCGCGGATTTGAGGGATACGCAGTATTTT.

The chain recombines TRBV10-3 with TRBJ2-3; 12 bases are shared with TRBD2. Germline CDR1 and CDR2: ENHRY and SYGVKD. The V gene end was trimmed by 8 bases and the J gene end by 6 bases; junction bases not matched to a gene: 3. The CDR3 sequence is 13 residues long. CDR3 region: CAISSGGADTQYF. CDR3 bases: TGTGCCATCTCTAGCGGGGGGGCGGATACGCAGTATTTT.

The V and J genes are TRBV6-5 and TRBJ1-6, with 8 bases fitting TRBD1. Looked up from germline, CDR1 is MNHEY and CDR2 is SVGAGI. The J segment lost 7 bases and the V segment lost 0 bases, leaving 11 bases of the junction unmatched. The CDR3 totals 18 residues. The DNA of the CDR3 is TGTGCCAGCAGTTACTCGAGAAGGGTAGGACAGGGCAATTCACCCCTCCACTTT. It specifies CASSYSRRVGQGNSPLHF.